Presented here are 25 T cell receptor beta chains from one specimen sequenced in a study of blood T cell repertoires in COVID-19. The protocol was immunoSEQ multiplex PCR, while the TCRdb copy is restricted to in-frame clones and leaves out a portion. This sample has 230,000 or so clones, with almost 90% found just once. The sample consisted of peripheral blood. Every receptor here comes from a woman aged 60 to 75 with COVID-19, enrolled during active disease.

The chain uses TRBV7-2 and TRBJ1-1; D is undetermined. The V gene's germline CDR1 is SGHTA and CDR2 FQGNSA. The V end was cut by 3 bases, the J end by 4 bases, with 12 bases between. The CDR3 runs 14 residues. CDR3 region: CASSLTDSGTEAFF. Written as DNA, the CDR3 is TGTGCCAGCAGCTTGACGGATTCGGGCACTGAAGCTTTCTTT.

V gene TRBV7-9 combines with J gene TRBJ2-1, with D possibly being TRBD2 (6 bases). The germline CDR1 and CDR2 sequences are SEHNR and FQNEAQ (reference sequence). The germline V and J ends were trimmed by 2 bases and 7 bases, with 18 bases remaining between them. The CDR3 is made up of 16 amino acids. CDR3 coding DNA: TGTGCCAGCAGCTTACTAGCGCTAGTAGAACGGAATGAGCAGTTCTTC. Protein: CASSLLALVERNEQFF.

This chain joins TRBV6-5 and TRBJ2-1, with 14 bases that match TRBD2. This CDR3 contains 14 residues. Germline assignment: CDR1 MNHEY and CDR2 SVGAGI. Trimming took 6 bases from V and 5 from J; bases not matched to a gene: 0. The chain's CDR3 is CASRGLAGDNEQFF. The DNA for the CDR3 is TGTGCCAGCAGGGGACTAGCGGGGGACAATGAGCAGTTCTTC.

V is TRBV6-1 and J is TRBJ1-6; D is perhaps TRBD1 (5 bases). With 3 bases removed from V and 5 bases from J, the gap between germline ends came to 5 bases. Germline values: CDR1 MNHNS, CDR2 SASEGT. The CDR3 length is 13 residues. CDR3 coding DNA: TGTGCCAGCAGTGACAGGGATAATTCACCCCTCCACTTT. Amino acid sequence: CASSDRDNSPLHF.

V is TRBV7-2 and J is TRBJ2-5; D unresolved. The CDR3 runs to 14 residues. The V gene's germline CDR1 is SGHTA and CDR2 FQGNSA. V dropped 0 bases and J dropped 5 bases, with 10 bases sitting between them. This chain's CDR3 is CASSLAGYLETQYF. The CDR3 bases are TGTGCCAGCAGCTTAGCGGGCTACCTGGAGACCCAGTACTTC.

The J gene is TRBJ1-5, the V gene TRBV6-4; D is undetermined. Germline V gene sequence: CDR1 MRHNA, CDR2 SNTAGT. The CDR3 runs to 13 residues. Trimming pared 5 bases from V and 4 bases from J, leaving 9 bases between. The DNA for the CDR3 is TGTGCCAGCAGTAGGGAGTGGAATCAGCCCCAGCATTTT. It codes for CASSREWNQPQHF.

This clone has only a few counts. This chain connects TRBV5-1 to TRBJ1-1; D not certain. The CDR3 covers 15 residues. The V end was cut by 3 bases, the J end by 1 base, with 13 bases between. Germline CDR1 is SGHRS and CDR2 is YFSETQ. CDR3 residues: CASSWVLPGNTEAFF. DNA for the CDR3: TGCGCCAGCAGCTGGGTCTTACCAGGGAACACTGAAGCTTTCTTT.

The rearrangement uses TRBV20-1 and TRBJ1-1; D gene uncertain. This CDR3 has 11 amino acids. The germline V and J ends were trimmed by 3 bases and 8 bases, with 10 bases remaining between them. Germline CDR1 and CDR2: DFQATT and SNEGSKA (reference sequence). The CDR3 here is CSASGSGEAFF. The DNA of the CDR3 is TGCAGTGCTAGCGGCAGCGGGGAAGCTTTCTTT.

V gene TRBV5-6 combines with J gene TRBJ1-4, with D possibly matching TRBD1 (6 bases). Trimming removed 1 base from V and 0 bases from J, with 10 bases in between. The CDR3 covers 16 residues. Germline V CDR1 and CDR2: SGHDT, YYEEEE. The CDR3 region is CASSLWGPTTNEKLFF. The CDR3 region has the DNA TGTGCCAGCAGCTTGTGGGGGCCGACAACTAATGAAAAACTGTTTTTT.

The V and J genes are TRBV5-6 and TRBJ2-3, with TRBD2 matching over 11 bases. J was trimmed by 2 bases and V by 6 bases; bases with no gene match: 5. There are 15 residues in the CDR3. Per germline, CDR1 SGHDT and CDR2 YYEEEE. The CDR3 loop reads CASMNSGGATDTQYF. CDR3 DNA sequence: TGTGCCAGCATGAATAGCGGGGGGGCCACAGATACGCAGTATTTT.

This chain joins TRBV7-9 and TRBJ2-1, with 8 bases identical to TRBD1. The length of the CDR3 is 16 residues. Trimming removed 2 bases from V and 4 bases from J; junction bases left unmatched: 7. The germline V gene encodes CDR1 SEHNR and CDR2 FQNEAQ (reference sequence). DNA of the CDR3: TGTGCCAGCAGCTTAAGACAGGGGCTATATTACAATGAGCAGTTCTTC. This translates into CASSLRQGLYYNEQFF.

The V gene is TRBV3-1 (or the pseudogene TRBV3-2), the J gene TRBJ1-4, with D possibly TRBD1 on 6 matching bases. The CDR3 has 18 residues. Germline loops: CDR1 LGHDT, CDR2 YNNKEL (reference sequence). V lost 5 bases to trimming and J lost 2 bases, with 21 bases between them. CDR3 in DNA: TGTGCCAGCAGCTTACGCCGGGGAGGGGGGAAGACTAATGAAAAACTGTTTTTT. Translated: CASSLRRGGGKTNEKLFF.

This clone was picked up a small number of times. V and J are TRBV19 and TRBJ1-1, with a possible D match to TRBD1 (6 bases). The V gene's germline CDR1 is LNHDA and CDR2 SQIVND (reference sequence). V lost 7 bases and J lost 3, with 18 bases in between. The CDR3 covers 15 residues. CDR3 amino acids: CASNPRGLSYTEAFF. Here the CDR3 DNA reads TGTGCCAGTAACCCAAGGGGGTTAAGTTACACTGAAGCTTTCTTT.

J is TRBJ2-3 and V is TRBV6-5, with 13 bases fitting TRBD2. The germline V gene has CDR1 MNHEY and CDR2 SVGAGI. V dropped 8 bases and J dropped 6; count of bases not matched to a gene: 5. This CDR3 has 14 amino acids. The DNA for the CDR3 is TGTGCCAGCGGACTAGCGGGGGTGGCGGATACGCAGTATTTT. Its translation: CASGLAGVADTQYF.

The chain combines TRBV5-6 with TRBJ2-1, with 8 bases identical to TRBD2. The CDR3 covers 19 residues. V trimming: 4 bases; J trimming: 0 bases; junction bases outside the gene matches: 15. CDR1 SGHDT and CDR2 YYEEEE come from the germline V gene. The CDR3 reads CASSPRGGRPGSSYNEQFF. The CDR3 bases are TGTGCCAGCAGCCCCCGGGGGGGGCGTCCGGGGAGCTCCTACAATGAGCAGTTCTTC.

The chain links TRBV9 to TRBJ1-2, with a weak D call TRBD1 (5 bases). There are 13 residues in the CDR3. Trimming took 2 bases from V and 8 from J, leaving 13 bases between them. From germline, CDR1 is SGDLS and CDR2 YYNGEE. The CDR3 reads CASSVPTRAGYTF. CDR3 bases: TGTGCCAGCAGCGTCCCCACCAGGGCGGGCTACACCTTC.

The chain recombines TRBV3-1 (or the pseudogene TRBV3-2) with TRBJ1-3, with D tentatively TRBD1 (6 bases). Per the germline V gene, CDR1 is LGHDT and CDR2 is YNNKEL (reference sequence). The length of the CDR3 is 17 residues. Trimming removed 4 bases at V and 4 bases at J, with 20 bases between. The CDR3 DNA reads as TGTGCCAGCAGCCGGACATCGAGCCAGGGGTCCGGAAACACCATATATTTT. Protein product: CASSRTSSQGSGNTIYF.

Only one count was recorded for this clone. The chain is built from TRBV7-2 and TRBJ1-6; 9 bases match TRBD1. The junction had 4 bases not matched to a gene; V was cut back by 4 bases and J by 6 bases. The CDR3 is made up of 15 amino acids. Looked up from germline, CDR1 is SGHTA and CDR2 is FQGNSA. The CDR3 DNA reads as TGTGCCAGCAGCTGGTCGACAGGGGGTAATTCACCCCTCCACTTT. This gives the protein CASSWSTGGNSPLHF.

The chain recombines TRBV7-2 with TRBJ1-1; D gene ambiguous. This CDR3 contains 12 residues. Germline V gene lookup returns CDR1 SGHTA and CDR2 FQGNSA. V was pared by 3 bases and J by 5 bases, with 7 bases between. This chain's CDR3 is CASSFGDTEAFF. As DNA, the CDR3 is TGTGCCAGCAGCTTTGGAGATACTGAAGCTTTCTTT.

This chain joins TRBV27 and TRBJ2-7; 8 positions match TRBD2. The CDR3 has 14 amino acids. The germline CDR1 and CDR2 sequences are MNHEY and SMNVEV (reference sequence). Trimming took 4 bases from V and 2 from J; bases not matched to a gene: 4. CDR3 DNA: TGTGCCAGCAGTTCAAAGCGGGGGCCCTACGAGCAGTACTTC. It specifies CASSSKRGPYEQYF.

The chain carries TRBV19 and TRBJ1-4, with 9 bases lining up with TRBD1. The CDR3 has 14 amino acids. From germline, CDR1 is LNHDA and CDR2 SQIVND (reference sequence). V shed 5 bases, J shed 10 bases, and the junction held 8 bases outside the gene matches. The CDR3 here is CASSSRDREVKLFF. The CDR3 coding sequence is TGTGCCAGTAGTTCTAGGGACAGGGAGGTAAAACTGTTTTTT.

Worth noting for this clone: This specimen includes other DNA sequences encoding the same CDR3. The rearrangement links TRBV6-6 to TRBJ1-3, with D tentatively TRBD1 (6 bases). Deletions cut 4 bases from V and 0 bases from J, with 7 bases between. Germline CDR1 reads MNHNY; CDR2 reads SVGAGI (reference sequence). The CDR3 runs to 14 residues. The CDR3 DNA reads TGTGCCAGCAGTTGGACAGTCTCTGGAAACACCATATATTTT. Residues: CASSWTVSGNTIYF.

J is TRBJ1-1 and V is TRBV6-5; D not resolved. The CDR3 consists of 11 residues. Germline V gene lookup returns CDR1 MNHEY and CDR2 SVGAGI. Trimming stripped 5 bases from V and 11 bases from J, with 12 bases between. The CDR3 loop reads CASSRLLRAFF. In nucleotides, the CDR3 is TGTGCCAGCAGTCGCCTACTACGGGCTTTCTTT.

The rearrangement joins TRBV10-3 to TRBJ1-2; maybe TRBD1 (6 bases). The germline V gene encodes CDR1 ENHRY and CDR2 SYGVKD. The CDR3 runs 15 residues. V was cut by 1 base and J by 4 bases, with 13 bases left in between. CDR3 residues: CAISELQGSIYGYTF. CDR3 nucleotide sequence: TGTGCCATCAGTGAGTTACAGGGAAGTATCTATGGCTACACCTTC.

CDR3 DNA: TGTGTAGCTATCGCGTACAATGAGCAGTTCTTC. It encodes CVAIAYNEQFF. V and J are TRBV5-4 and TRBJ2-1; D not resolved. The CDR3 extends over 11 amino acids. The germline CDR1 and CDR2 sequences are SGHNT and YYREEE (reference sequence).